These T cell receptor beta chains were read from a single sample in a study of blood T cell repertoires in COVID-19. Some clones are missing from TCRdb's copy, which holds only in-frame ones; the method was immunoSEQ multiplex PCR. This table holds more than 300,000 clones, more than 70% found once. What was sequenced was peripheral blood. Source of these receptors: a young woman with COVID-19, enrolled during active disease. Each CDR3 is given with its conserved first and last residue. D genes are given only for firm matches. Clone sizes are given selectively: once, few, many, or a class where the clone is expanded.

D	size	V	J	DNA	CDR3
TRBD2	NA	TRBV27	TRBJ2-7	TGTGCCAGCAGTGTGGGACTAGCGTTAACCTACGAGCAGTACTTC	CASSVGLALTYEQYF
TRBD2	NA	TRBV18	TRBJ2-1	TGTGCCAGCTCGTCACTGCCGGGACTAGCGGGTAATGAGCAGTTCTTC	CASSSLPGLAGNEQFF
TRBD1	NA	TRBV24-1	TRBJ1-1	TGTGCCACCAGTGACCGAACCCCGTCGGGACAGATGAACACTGAAGCTTTCTTT	CATSDRTPSGQMNTEAFF
TRBD1	NA	TRBV28	TRBJ1-4	TGTGCCAGCAGTCTCGACAGGGAGGACGAAAAACTGTTTTTT	CASSLDREDEKLFF
NA	NA	TRBV6-5	TRBJ2-5	TGTGCCAGCAGTCCTGGACATACGTACCAAGAGACCCAGTACTTC	CASSPGHTYQETQYF
TRBD1	NA	TRBV24-1	TRBJ2-3	TGTGCCACCAGTGATGCAACAGGGGGCAGTGATACGCAGTATTTT	CATSDATGGSDTQYF
TRBD2	NA	TRBV7-2	TRBJ2-2	TGTGCCAGCAGCCGGCTGGCACTAGCGGGAGACTACGGGGAGCTGTTTTTT	CASSRLALAGDYGELFF
TRBD1	NA	TRBV11-2	TRBJ2-1	TGTGCCAGCAGCCGGGGACAGGGGATATTCAATGAGCAGTTCTTC	CASSRGQGIFNEQFF
TRBD2	NA	TRBV2	TRBJ2-7	TGTGCCAGCAGTGACGGTAACGGGAGGGCGTTTGAGCAGTACTTC	CASSDGNGRAFEQYF
NA	NA	TRBV25-1	TRBJ2-7	TGTGCCAGCAGTGAATATGGGGGCGGGAGTGTGGGCGAGCAGTACTTC	CASSEYGGGSVGEQYF
NA	few	TRBV5-6	TRBJ2-1	TGTGCCAGCAACGCGGGTCCCAGCTCCTACAATGAGCAGTTCTTC	CASNAGPSSYNEQFF
NA	NA	TRBV7-6	TRBJ1-5	TGTGCCAGCAGCTTAAACGAGGGCAAAAATCAGCCCCAGCATTTT	CASSLNEGKNQPQHF
TRBD2	NA	TRBV24-1	TRBJ2-1	TGTGCCGGTCAGCGGGAAGTGCACAATGAGCAGTTCTTC	CAGQREVHNEQFF
TRBD1	NA	TRBV5-1	TRBJ2-1	TGCGCCAGCAAAGGACAGGGGGCTCTGGCGGGAGTCGGGGAGCAGTTCTTC	CASKGQGALAGVGEQFF
TRBD2	NA	TRBV4-3	TRBJ2-4	TGCGCCAGCAGCCAACCATTAGCGGGAGTGGCGCTAGCCAAAAACATTCAGTACTTC	CASSQPLAGVALAKNIQYF
NA	NA	TRBV6-5	TRBJ2-6	TGTGCCAGCAGTTTTCCCGTTGCGTCGGGGGCCAACGTCCTGACTTTC	CASSFPVASGANVLTF
NA	NA	TRBV19	TRBJ1-2	TGTGCCAGTAGCCTCCCGACATGGGGGAGGCGAGGCTACACCTTC	CASSLPTWGRRGYTF
NA	NA	TRBV4-3	TRBJ1-2	TGCGCCAGCAGCCAAGTCCGGGGGGCGGACTATGGCTACACCTTC	CASSQVRGADYGYTF